These T cell receptor beta chains were read from a single sample in a study of monozygotic twins with inflammatory bowel disease. From the 5' RACE reads, TCRdb lists one entry per CDR3 protein and no DNA. The specimen's table records 93,000 or so distinct CDR3 sequences. Material for sequencing was blood. These receptors were obtained from a human donor with ulcerative colitis or Crohn's disease, or a healthy co-twin of an affected twin (not recorded which). Each CDR3 is given with its conserved first and last residue.

>TRBV12-3/TRBV12-4|11|TRBJ2-7
CASSLLDEQYF
>TRBV29-1|12|TRBJ2-2
CSERGTTGELFF
>TRBV11-3|14|TRBJ1-6
CASSADRENSPLHF
>TRBV5-1|12|TRBJ2-1
CASSLPDRSLTF
>TRBV6-5|12|TRBJ1-1
CASSWGGGRAFF
>TRBV7-2|15|TRBJ2-3
CASSSWTDSTDTQYF
>TRBV18|12|TRBJ2-7
CASSPFNYEQYF
>TRBV7-2|14|TRBJ2-1
CASSLDNAGRKQFF
>TRBV5-1|20|TRBJ2-4
CASSSRTSGGAGFAKNIQYF
>TRBV11-2|13|TRBJ2-7
CASSPAGTYEQYF
>TRBV5-5|13|TRBJ1-1
CASSVPMATEAFF
>TRBV5-4|14|TRBJ2-2
CASSSGTGTGELFF
>TRBV27|17|TRBJ2-1
CASSFPPHTVARNEQFF